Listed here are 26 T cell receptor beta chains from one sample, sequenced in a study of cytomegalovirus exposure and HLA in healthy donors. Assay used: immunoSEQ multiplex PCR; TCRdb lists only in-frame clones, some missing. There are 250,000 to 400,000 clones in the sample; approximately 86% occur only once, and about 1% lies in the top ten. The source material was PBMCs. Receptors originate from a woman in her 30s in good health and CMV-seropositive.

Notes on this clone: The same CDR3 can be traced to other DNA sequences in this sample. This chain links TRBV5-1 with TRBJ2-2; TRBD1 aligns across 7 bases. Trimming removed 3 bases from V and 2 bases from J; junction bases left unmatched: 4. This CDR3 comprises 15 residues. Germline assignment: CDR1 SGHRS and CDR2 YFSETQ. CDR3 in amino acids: CASSSGTDNTGELFF. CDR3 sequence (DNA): TGCGCCAGCAGCTCGGGGACAGATAACACCGGGGAGCTGTTTTTT.

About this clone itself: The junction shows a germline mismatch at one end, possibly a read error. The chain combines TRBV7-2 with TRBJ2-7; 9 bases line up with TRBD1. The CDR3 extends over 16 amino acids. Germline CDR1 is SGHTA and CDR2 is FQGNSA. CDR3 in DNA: TGTGCCACCAGCGGTATAGGCGGACAGGGGTTATTCGAGCAGTACTTC. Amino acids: CATSGIGGQGLFEQYF.

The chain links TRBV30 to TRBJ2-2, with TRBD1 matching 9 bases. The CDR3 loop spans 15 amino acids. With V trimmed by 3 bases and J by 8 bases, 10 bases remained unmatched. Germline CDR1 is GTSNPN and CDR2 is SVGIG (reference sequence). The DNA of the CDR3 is TGTGCCTGGAGAACTACAGGGGGCCTGTTAGGGGAGCTGTTTTTT. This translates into CAWRTTGGLLGELFF.

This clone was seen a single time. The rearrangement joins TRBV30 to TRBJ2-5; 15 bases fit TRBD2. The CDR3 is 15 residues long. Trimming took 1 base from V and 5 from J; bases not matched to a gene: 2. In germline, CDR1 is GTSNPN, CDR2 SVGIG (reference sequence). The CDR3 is CAWSGGLAGGETQYF. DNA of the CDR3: TGTGCCTGGAGTGGCGGACTAGCGGGGGGGGAGACCCAGTACTTC. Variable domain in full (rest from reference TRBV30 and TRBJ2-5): SQTIHQWPATLVQPVGSPLSLECTVEGTSNPNLYWYRQAAGRGLQLLFYSVGIGQISSEVPQNLSASRPQDRQFILSSKKLLLSDSGFYLCAWSGGLAGGETQYFGPGTRLLVL.

The DNA of the CDR3 is TGTGCCTGGAGAAGTCGACAGGGGACCCCCTACGAGCAGTACTTC. This encodes CAWRSRQGTPYEQYF. This chain joins TRBV30 and TRBJ2-7; 8 bases are a match to TRBD1. CDR1 GTSNPN and CDR2 SVGIG come from the germline V gene (reference sequence). With V trimmed by 3 bases and J by 2 bases, 9 bases remained unmatched. CDR3 length: 15 residues.

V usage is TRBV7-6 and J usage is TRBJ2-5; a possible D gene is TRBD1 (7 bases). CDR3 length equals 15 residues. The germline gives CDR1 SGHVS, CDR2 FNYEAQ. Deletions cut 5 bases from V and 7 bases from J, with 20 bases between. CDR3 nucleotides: TGTGCCAGCAGCAATCAGGGGGAGGTTCGGGGGACCCAGTACTTC. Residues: CASSNQGEVRGTQYF.

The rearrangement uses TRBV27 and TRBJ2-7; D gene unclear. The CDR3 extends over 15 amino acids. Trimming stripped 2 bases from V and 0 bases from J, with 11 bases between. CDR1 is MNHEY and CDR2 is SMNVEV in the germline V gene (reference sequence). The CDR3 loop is CASSLGTPYSYEQYF. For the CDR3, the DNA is TGTGCCAGCAGTTTAGGTACTCCTTACTCCTACGAGCAGTACTTC.

The CDR3: CASSWAAGGSDTQYF. The CDR3 DNA follows: TGTGCCAGCAGCTGGGCAGCGGGAGGGTCAGATACGCAGTATTTT. The chain recombines TRBV5-6 with TRBJ2-3, with 10 bases identical to TRBD2. CDR1 SGHDT and CDR2 YYEEEE come from the germline V gene. The CDR3 is 15 residues long. V lost 3 bases and J lost 4; bases outside the gene matches: 5.

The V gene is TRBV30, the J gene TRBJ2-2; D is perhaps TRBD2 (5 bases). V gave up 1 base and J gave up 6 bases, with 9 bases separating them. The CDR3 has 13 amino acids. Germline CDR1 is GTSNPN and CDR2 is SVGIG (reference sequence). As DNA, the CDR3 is TGTGCCTGGAGTGATACGAGGGCCGGGGAGCTGTTTTTT. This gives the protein CAWSDTRAGELFF.

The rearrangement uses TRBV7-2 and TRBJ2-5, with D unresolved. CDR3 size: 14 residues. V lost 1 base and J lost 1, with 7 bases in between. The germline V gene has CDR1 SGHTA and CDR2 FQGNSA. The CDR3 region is CASSLDGPQETQYF. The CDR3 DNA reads TGTGCCAGCAGCTTAGACGGGCCCCAAGAGACCCAGTACTTC.

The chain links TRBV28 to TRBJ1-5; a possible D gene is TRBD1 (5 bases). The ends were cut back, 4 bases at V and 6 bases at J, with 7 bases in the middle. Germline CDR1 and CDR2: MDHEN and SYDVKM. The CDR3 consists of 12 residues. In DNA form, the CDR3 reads TGTGCCAGCAGTTCAGGGTCTCAGCCCCAGCATTTT. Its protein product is CASSSGSQPQHF.

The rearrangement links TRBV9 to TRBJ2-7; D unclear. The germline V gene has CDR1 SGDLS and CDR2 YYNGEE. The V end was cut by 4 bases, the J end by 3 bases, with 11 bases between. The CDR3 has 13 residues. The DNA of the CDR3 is TGTGCCAGCAGCCCTCAACAGAACTACGAGCAGTACTTC. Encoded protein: CASSPQQNYEQYF.

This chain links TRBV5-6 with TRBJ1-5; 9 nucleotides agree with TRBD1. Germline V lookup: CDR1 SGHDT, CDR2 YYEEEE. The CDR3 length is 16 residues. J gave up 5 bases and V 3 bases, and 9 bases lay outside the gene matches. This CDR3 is CASSSGTGREDQPQHF. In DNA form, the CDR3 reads TGTGCCAGCAGCTCGGGGACAGGGAGGGAAGATCAGCCCCAGCATTTT.

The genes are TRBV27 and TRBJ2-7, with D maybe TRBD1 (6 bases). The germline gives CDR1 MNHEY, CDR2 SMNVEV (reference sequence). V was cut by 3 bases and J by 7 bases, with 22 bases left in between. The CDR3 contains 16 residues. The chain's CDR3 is CASSFSPPQGPGEQYF. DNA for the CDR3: TGTGCCAGCAGTTTCTCTCCTCCACAGGGTCCGGGAGAGCAGTACTTC.

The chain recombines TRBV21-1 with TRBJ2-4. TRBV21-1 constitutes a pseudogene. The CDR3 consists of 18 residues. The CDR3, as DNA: TGTGCCAGCAGCAAAGACGGGTTTACATTAGGGCAAGGAGACTTGAAGTACTTC. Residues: CASSKDGFTLGQGDLKYF.

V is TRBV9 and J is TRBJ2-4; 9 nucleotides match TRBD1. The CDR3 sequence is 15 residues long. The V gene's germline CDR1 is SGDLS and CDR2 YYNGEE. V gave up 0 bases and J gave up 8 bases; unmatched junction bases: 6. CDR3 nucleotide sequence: TGTGCCAGCAGCGTAGGTGACAGGGGGTATTACATTCAGTACTTC. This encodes CASSVGDRGYYIQYF.

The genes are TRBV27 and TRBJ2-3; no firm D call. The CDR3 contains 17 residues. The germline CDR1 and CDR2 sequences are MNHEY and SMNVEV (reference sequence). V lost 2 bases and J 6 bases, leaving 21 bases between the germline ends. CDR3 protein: CASSLTVEGLVFDTQYF. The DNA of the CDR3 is TGTGCCAGCAGTTTAACCGTCGAAGGGCTCGTATTCGATACGCAGTATTTT.

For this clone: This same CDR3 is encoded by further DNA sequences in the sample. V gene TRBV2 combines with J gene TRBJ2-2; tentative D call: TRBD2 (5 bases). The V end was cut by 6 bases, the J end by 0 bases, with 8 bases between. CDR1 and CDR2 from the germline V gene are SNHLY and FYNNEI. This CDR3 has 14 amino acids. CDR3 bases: TGTGCCAGCAGCGAGGGTCCGAACACCGGGGAGCTGTTTTTT. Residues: CASSEGPNTGELFF. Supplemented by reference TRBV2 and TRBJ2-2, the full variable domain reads EPEVTQTPSHQVTQMGQEVILRCVPISNHLYFYWYRQILGQKVEFLVSFYNNEISEKSEIFDDQFSVERPDGSNFTLKIRSTKLEDSAMYFCASSEGPNTGELFFGEGSRLTVL.

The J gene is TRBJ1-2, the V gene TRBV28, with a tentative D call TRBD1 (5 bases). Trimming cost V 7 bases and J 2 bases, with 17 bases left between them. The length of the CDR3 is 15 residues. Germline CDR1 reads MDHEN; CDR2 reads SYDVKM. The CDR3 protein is CASTLGAPGNYGYTF. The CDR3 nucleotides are TGTGCCAGCACCCTAGGGGCACCGGGGAACTATGGCTACACCTTC.

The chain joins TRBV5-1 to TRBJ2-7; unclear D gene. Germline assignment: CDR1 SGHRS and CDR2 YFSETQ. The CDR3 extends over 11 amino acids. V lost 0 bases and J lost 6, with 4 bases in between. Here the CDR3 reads CASSLAVEQYF. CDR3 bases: TGCGCCAGCAGCTTGGCCGTCGAGCAGTACTTC. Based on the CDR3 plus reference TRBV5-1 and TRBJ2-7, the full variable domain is KAGVTQTPRYLIKTRGQQVTLSCSPISGHRSVSWYQQTPGQGLQFLFEYFSETQRNKGNFPGRFSGRQFSNSRSEMNVSTLELGDSALYLCASSLAVEQYFGPGTRLTVT.

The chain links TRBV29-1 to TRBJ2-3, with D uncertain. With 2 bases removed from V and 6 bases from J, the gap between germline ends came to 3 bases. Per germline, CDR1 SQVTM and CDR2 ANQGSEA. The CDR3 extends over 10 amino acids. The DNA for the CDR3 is TGCAGCGTTGAACAGGATACGCAGTATTTT. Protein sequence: CSVEQDTQYF.

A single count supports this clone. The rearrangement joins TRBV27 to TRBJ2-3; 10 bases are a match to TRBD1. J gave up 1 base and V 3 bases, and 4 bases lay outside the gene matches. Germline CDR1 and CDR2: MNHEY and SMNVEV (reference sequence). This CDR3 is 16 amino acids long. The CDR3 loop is CASSLTGGQGTDTQYF. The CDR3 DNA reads TGTGCCAGCAGTTTGACAGGGGGCCAAGGCACAGATACGCAGTATTTT.

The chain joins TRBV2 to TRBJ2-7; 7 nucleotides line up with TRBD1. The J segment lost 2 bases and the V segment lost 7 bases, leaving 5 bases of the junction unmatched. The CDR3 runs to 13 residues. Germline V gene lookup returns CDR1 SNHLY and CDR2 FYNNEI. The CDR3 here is CASIDRAAYEQYF. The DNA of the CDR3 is TGTGCCAGCATAGACAGGGCGGCCTACGAGCAGTACTTC.

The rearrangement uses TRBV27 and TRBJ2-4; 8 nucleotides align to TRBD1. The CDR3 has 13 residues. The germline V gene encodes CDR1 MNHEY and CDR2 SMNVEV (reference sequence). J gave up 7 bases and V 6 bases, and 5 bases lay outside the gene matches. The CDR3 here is CASRRTGNNIQYF. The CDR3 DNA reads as TGTGCCAGCAGGAGGACAGGGAATAACATTCAGTACTTC.

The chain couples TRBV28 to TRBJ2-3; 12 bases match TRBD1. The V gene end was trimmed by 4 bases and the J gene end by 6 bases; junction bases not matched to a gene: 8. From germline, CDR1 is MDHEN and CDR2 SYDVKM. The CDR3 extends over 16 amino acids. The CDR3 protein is CASSSSGTGGFDTQYF. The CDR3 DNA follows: TGTGCCAGCAGTTCCTCCGGGACAGGGGGCTTCGATACGCAGTATTTT.

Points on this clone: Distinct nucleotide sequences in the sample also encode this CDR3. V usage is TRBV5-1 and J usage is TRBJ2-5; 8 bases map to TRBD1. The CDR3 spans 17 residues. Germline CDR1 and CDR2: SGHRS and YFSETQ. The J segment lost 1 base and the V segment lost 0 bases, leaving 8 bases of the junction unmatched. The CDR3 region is CASSLAGKQGAQETQYF. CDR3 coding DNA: TGCGCCAGCAGCTTGGCGGGGAAGCAGGGGGCCCAAGAGACCCAGTACTTC.